A selection of T cell receptor beta chains follows, all from one sample in a study of cytomegalovirus exposure and HLA in healthy donors. Clones were sequenced by immunoSEQ multiplex PCR, and TCRdb holds only the in-frame ones, with some missing. The sample comprises some 170,000 clones, roughly four fifths of which are singletons, and approximately 5% rests with the top ten. Material for sequencing was PBMCs. The source of these receptors is a woman aged 18-29 years in good health and CMV-seropositive. Each CDR3 is given with its conserved first and last residue. A D gene is named only where the DNA matches it firmly. Some rows have no size entry. The others give once, few or many, or a class for an expanded clone.

CDR3 protein | CDR3 DNA | D gene | V gene | clone size | J gene
CASRANGLETDTQYF | TGTGCCAGCAGAGCTAATGGACTGGAAACAGATACGCAGTATTTT | NA | TRBV27 | NA | TRBJ2-3
CASGQAGQGTKPQHF | TGTGCCAGCGGACAGGCTGGACAGGGGACCAAGCCCCAGCATTTT | TRBD1 | TRBV28 | NA | TRBJ1-5
CASSLVQPNYEQYF | TGTGCCAGCAGCTTGGTACAGCCGAACTACGAGCAGTACTTC | NA | TRBV5-6 | NA | TRBJ2-7
CASGGQSENTIYF | TGTGCCAGCGGGGGACAATCGGAAAACACCATATATTTT | NA | TRBV2 | few | TRBJ1-3
CAWSILGRNYGYTF | TGTGCCTGGAGTATTCTGGGCAGGAACTATGGCTACACCTTC | NA | TRBV30 | NA | TRBJ1-2
CASSEGAGMGEQFF | TGTGCCAGCAGTGAAGGGGCAGGGATGGGTGAGCAGTTCTTC | NA | TRBV25-1 | NA | TRBJ2-1
CASSPPSGAYEQYF | TGTGCCAGCTCGCCTCCCTCGGGGGCCTACGAGCAGTACTTC | NA | TRBV18 | NA | TRBJ2-7
CASTLTGSGENTIYF | TGTGCCAGCACTCTAACAGGATCCGGTGAAAACACCATATATTTT | NA | TRBV2 | NA | TRBJ1-3
CASSLQGAGRSPLHF | TGTGCCAGCAGCTTACAGGGGGCCGGGCGTTCACCCCTCCACTTT | TRBD1 | TRBV7-2 | NA | TRBJ1-6
CASSPTGGPGETQYF | TGTGCCAGCAGCCCCACGGGGGGGCCAGGGGAGACCCAGTACTTC | TRBD2 | TRBV11-3 | NA | TRBJ2-5
CASSTRQGYNSPLHF | TGTGCCAGCAGTACCCGACAGGGTTATAATTCACCCCTCCACTTT | TRBD1 | TRBV2 | few | TRBJ1-6
CASSPGWASYEQYF | TGTGCCAGCAGCCCCGGTTGGGCCTCCTACGAGCAGTACTTC | NA | TRBV28 | NA | TRBJ2-7
CSGLAGYEQYF | TGCAGCGGACTAGCGGGCTACGAGCAGTACTTC | TRBD2 | TRBV20-1 | NA | TRBJ2-7
CASNPQGQGEKLFF | TGTGCCAGCAACCCACAGGGCCAAGGTGAAAAACTGTTTTTT | NA | TRBV6-1 | NA | TRBJ1-4
CASSVVLSGANVLTF | TGTGCCAGCAGCGTAGTGCTATCTGGGGCCAACGTCCTGACTTTC | NA | TRBV7-2 | few | TRBJ2-6
CASSPGTSTKETQYF | TGTGCCAGCAGCCCAGGGACTAGCACAAAAGAGACCCAGTACTTC | TRBD2 | TRBV7-2 | NA | TRBJ2-5
CASRMEGNYEQYF | TGTGCCAGCAGAATGGAGGGGAACTACGAGCAGTACTTC | NA | TRBV27 | once | TRBJ2-7
CASQRIPTLSTGELFF | TGTGCCAGCCAGCGGATTCCGACGCTGAGCACCGGGGAGCTGTTTTTT | NA | TRBV11-2 | NA | TRBJ2-2
CASSEDRGLFQPQHF | TGTGCCAGCAGTGAGGACAGGGGGCTCTTTCAGCCCCAGCATTTT | TRBD1 | TRBV6-1 | NA | TRBJ1-5
CASSLNRDIATDTQYF | TGTGCCAGCAGCTTGAACAGGGATATAGCCACAGATACGCAGTATTTT | NA | TRBV5-5 | NA | TRBJ2-3
CASSSGTHSGNTIYF | TGTGCCAGCAGCTCTGGGACACACTCTGGAAACACCATATATTTT | NA | TRBV7-8 | NA | TRBJ1-3
CASSPPGQGAGEQYF | TGCGCCAGCAGCCCCCCGGGACAGGGGGCAGGGGAGCAGTACTTC | TRBD1 | TRBV5-1 | NA | TRBJ2-7
CATSRRGTGAYEQYF | TGTGCCACCAGCAGGCGAGGGACAGGTGCCTACGAGCAGTACTTC | TRBD1 | TRBV15 | NA | TRBJ2-7
CASSPRDRDNSPLHF | TGTGCCAGCAGCCCACGGGACAGGGATAATTCACCCCTCCACTTT | TRBD1 | TRBV14 | NA | TRBJ1-6
CASSPSPGQGLDYTF | TGTGCCAGTAGCCCCTCTCCGGGACAGGGACTCGACTACACCTTC | TRBD1 | TRBV19 | NA | TRBJ1-2
CASSPGQGRGDTQYF | TGTGCCAGCAGCCCCGGACAGGGCAGGGGGGATACGCAGTATTTT | TRBD1 | TRBV5-6 | NA | TRBJ2-3
CASSQSAGNQPQHF | TGCGCCAGCAGCCAAAGTGCCGGGAATCAGCCCCAGCATTTT | NA | TRBV4-1 | once | TRBJ1-5
CASSPVFGTDNEQFF | TGCGCCAGCTCCCCTGTTTTTGGGACTGACAATGAGCAGTTCTTC | NA | TRBV5-1 | NA | TRBJ2-1
CASSNRGQETQYF | TGTGCCAGCAGTAACAGGGGACAAGAGACCCAGTACTTC | TRBD1 | TRBV27 | NA | TRBJ2-5
CASSLTGGLHSYEQYF | TGCGCCAGCAGCCTCACGGGGGGCCTCCACTCCTACGAGCAGTACTTC | NA | TRBV5-1 | NA | TRBJ2-7
CASSSGQGGSEAFF | TGTGCCAGCAGTTCGGGACAGGGAGGATCTGAAGCTTTCTTT | TRBD1 | TRBV6-5 | NA | TRBJ1-1
CASSYARQANTGELFF | TGTGCCAGCAGTTACGCCCGACAGGCGAACACCGGGGAGCTGTTTTTT | NA | TRBV6-5 | NA | TRBJ2-2
CAISVGTGARTEAFF | TGTGCCATCAGTGTGGGGACAGGGGCACGAACTGAAGCTTTCTTT | TRBD1 | TRBV10-3 | NA | TRBJ1-1
CASSYSNGQGAEAFF | TGTGCCAGCAGTTACTCGAACGGGCAGGGGGCTGAAGCTTTCTTT | TRBD1 | TRBV6-6 | few | TRBJ1-1
CAWSEGSHEKLFF | TGTGCCTGGAGCGAGGGTAGTCATGAAAAACTGTTTTTT | NA | TRBV30 | NA | TRBJ1-4
CASSQASGLILSSTDTQYF | TGCGCCAGCAGCCAAGCCTCGGGACTAATACTCTCTAGCACAGATACGCAGTATTTT | TRBD2 | TRBV4-1 | NA | TRBJ2-3
CASSFWQNTEAFF | TGTGCCAGCAGTTTTTGGCAGAACACTGAAGCTTTCTTT | NA | TRBV28 | few | TRBJ1-1
CASSIVAGGFVDTQYF | TGTGCCAGTAGTATAGTGGCAGGGGGCTTTGTTGATACGCAGTATTTT | TRBD1 | TRBV19 | NA | TRBJ2-3
CASSPREQETQYF | TGTGCCAGCAGCCCTAGGGAGCAAGAGACCCAGTACTTC | NA | TRBV7-9 | NA | TRBJ2-5
CASSVWGQGRHGYTF | TGTGCCAGCAGTGTATGGGGACAGGGGAGGCATGGCTACACCTTC | TRBD1 | TRBV2 | NA | TRBJ1-2
CASSLLDRGNEQFF | TGCGCCAGCAGCTTGTTGGACAGGGGTAATGAGCAGTTCTTC | TRBD1 | TRBV5-1 | NA | TRBJ2-1
CASSIPQGSYNEQFF | TGTGCCAGTAGTATTCCGCAGGGTTCCTACAATGAGCAGTTCTTC | NA | TRBV19 | NA | TRBJ2-1
CAVTYAGQTGEQYF | TGTGCCGTTACGTACGCGGGGCAGACGGGCGAGCAGTACTTC | NA | TRBV6-5 | NA | TRBJ2-7
CASSDQQGPYYEQYF | TGTGCCAGCAGTGACCAACAGGGGCCGTACTACGAGCAGTACTTC | TRBD1 | TRBV6-6 | NA | TRBJ2-7
CASSFGGGYTGELFF | TGTGCCAGCAGCTTTGGAGGGGGCTACACCGGGGAGCTGTTTTTT | NA | TRBV7-2 | NA | TRBJ2-2
CASSRETPGNLGNTIYF | TGTGCCAGCAGCCGCGAGACGCCCGGGAACTTAGGAAACACCATATATTTT | NA | TRBV7-2 | NA | TRBJ1-3
CASSGRRDTEAFF | TGTGCCAGCAGTGGACGACGGGACACTGAAGCTTTCTTT | NA | TRBV2 | NA | TRBJ1-1
CASSLEGGLSSYEQYF | TGTGCCAGCAGCTTAGAAGGCGGTCTGAGCTCCTACGAGCAGTACTTC | NA | TRBV7-2 | NA | TRBJ2-7
CASRNRLAGSTDTQYF | TGTGCCAGCAGAAATAGACTAGCGGGGAGCACAGATACGCAGTATTTT | TRBD2 | TRBV27 | NA | TRBJ2-3
CASSQVGERGPNSPLHF | TGCGCCAGCAGCCAAGTTGGAGAAAGAGGGCCCAATTCACCCCTCCACTTT | NA | TRBV4-1 | NA | TRBJ1-6
CASSPTDTQYF | TGTGCCAGCAGCCCGACAGATACGCAGTATTTT | NA | TRBV7-2 | once | TRBJ2-3
CASSSPGQGMNTEAFF | TGCGCCAGCAGCTCCCCGGGACAGGGAATGAACACTGAAGCTTTCTTT | TRBD1 | TRBV5-1 | NA | TRBJ1-1
CASSPQGIYNEQFF | TGTGCCAGCAGTCCTCAGGGTATCTACAATGAGCAGTTCTTC | NA | TRBV7-3 | NA | TRBJ2-1
CANHKDRVTSGNTIYF | TGTGCCAACCACAAGGACAGGGTCACTTCTGGAAACACCATATATTTT | TRBD1 | TRBV2 | NA | TRBJ1-3